One and the same sample provided the 22 T cell receptor beta chains below, sequenced in a study of blood T cell repertoires in COVID-19. Here immunoSEQ multiplex PCR was the method, and the copy in TCRdb shows in-frame clones only, minus some. The sample lists more than 200,000 clones, approximately 88% seen once, with roughly 3.7% in the top ten. The sample comprised PBMCs or T cells enriched from blood (not recorded which). These receptors were obtained from a woman aged 30 to 39 who had been exposed to COVID-19.

The chain uses TRBV13 and TRBJ2-1; the match to TRBD2 covers 7 bases. CDR1 is PRHDT, CDR2 FYEKMQ, per germline (reference sequence). This CDR3 contains 14 residues. V lost 5 bases and J lost 3; bases outside the gene matches: 4. The CDR3 protein is CASSPRTSYNEQFF. The CDR3 region has the DNA TGTGCCAGCAGCCCCAGGACTAGCTACAATGAGCAGTTCTTC.

V is TRBV12-3 or TRBV12-4 and J is TRBJ1-2; no firm D call. V lost 3 bases, J lost 3 bases, and 2 bases lay in between. The CDR3 contains 11 residues. This CDR3 reads CASSFDYGYTF. CDR3 coding DNA: TGTGCCAGCAGTTTCGACTATGGCTACACCTTC.

The chain combines TRBV19 with TRBJ1-1; D perhaps matches TRBD1 (6 bases). CDR3 size: 16 residues. Germline CDR1 is LNHDA and CDR2 is SQIVND (reference sequence). With 3 bases removed from V and 0 bases from J, the gap between germline ends came to 14 bases. CDR3 nucleotide sequence: TGTGCCAGTAGTATCGGACAGCCTTTCATGAACACTGAAGCTTTCTTT. Residues: CASSIGQPFMNTEAFF.

J is TRBJ2-3 and V is TRBV2, with a weak D call TRBD2 (5 bases). CDR1 is SNHLY, CDR2 FYNNEI, per germline. The CDR3 totals 16 residues. The V and J ends lost 6 bases and 5 bases respectively, with 21 bases between them. CDR3 bases: TGTGCCAGCAGATCAACAGTGAGGAGGCGCCGAGATACGCAGTATTTT. Encoded protein: CASRSTVRRRRDTQYF.

The chain is built from TRBV27 and TRBJ2-1; the D gene is possibly TRBD2 (9 bases). V was cut by 6 bases and J by 6 bases, with 27 bases left in between. Looked up from germline, CDR1 is MNHEY and CDR2 is SMNVEV (reference sequence). The length of the CDR3 is 18 residues. DNA of the CDR3: TGTGCCAGCAGGACATCCCAGGGGGCGGGAGGGACGGGCAATGAGCAGTTCTTC. It is translated as CASRTSQGAGGTGNEQFF.

This chain uses TRBV29-1 with TRBJ1-2; D unclear. Trimming removed 3 bases at V and 2 bases at J, with 13 bases between. The germline gives CDR1 SQVTM, CDR2 ANQGSEA. The CDR3 loop spans 14 amino acids. The DNA of the CDR3 is TGCAGCGTTGACCGGTCCGACTGGAACTATGGCTACACCTTC. This codes for CSVDRSDWNYGYTF.

The genes are TRBV29-1 and TRBJ2-2; D possibly corresponds to TRBD1 (5 bases). The V gene lost 8 bases and the J gene lost 0 bases, with 13 bases spanning the gap. The CDR3 sequence is 14 residues long. CDR1 SQVTM and CDR2 ANQGSEA come from the germline V gene. CDR3 amino acids: CSCHRGSNTGELFF. The CDR3 DNA reads as TGCAGCTGCCATAGGGGATCGAACACCGGGGAGCTGTTTTTT.

This sequence joins TRBV12-5 and TRBJ1-5; possibly TRBD1 for D (6 bases). V was trimmed by 4 bases and J by 4 bases, leaving 8 bases between them. The germline V gene encodes CDR1 LGHNT and CDR2 FRNRAP. This CDR3 comprises 13 residues. CDR3 coding DNA: TGTGCTAGTGGTTGGACAGAAAATCAGCCCCAGCATTTT. It yields the protein CASGWTENQPQHF.

Comments on this clone: One end of the junction varies from germline; a read error may be responsible. The genes are TRBV5-4 and TRBJ2-1; D is undetermined. CDR1 and CDR2 (germline): SGHNT, YYREEE (reference sequence). The CDR3 consists of 13 residues. The CDR3 sequence is CASSLPGRNGQFF. CDR3 DNA: TGTGCCAGCAGCTTGCCCGGTAGAAATGGGCAGTTCTTC.

The V gene is TRBV19, the J gene TRBJ2-7; the match to TRBD2 covers 7 bases. Looked up from germline, CDR1 is LNHDA and CDR2 is SQIVND (reference sequence). The CDR3 contains 13 residues. The V segment lost 4 bases and the J segment 3 bases; nucleotides outside the gene matches: 3. The CDR3 region has the DNA TGTGCCAGTAGTACTCGGGACTACTACGAGCAGTACTTC. Translated: CASSTRDYYEQYF.

The rearrangement joins TRBV20-1 to TRBJ1-1, with TRBD1 matching 9 bases. Germline CDR1 reads DFQATT; CDR2 reads SNEGSKA (reference sequence). This CDR3 contains 16 residues. V dropped 3 bases and J dropped 1; count of bases not matched to a gene: 9. The CDR3 DNA reads as TGCAGTGCTAGTATGGGGACAGGGCTGCCGAACACTGAAGCTTTCTTT. Amino acids: CSASMGTGLPNTEAFF.

V is TRBV15 and J is TRBJ2-1, with 11 bases identical to TRBD2. The CDR3 loop spans 15 amino acids. V lost 1 base to trimming and J lost 6 bases; unmatched junction nucleotides: 2. Germline V gene sequence: CDR1 LNHNV, CDR2 YYDKDF (reference sequence). DNA for the CDR3: TGTGCCACCAGCAGAGGGCTAGCGGGGGGCAATGAGCAGTTCTTC. Translating gives CATSRGLAGGNEQFF.

In DNA form, the CDR3 reads TGTGCCAGTAGTCACAGGGGGCCTAGTGGCTACACCTTC. Protein: CASSHRGPSGYTF. The chain employs TRBV19 and TRBJ1-2; 9 bases fit TRBD1. V was pared by 5 bases and J by 7 bases, with 5 bases of the junction left unmatched. The CDR3 totals 13 residues. Germline values: CDR1 LNHDA, CDR2 SQIVND (reference sequence).

This chain joins TRBV19 and TRBJ2-3; TRBD2 agrees at 11 bases. The V and J ends lost 5 bases and 4 bases, in that order; junction bases with no gene match: 8. This CDR3 is built from 16 residues. CDR1 is LNHDA and CDR2 is SQIVND in the germline V gene (reference sequence). The CDR3 DNA reads as TGTGCCAGTAGTTTCTTAGCGGGAGGGTTCGCAGATACGCAGTATTTT. This gives the protein CASSFLAGGFADTQYF.

The chain is built from TRBV27 and TRBJ2-7; D possibly corresponds to TRBD2 (6 bases). V lost 11 bases and J 5 bases, leaving 10 bases between the germline ends. The CDR3 runs to 10 residues. In germline, CDR1 is MNHEY, CDR2 SMNVEV (reference sequence). The CDR3 nucleotides are TGTGCCTGCGGGGTCGACGAGCAGTACTTC. Protein sequence: CACGVDEQYF.

The V and J genes are TRBV28 and TRBJ2-1; the D gene is possibly TRBD2 (5 bases). Trimming removed 7 bases from V and 5 bases from J, with 15 bases in between. Germline values: CDR1 MDHEN, CDR2 SYDVKM. The CDR3 has 14 amino acids. Here the CDR3 DNA reads TGTGCCAGCACCTCAGTCGGACTGCACAATGAGCAGTTCTTC. This translates into CASTSVGLHNEQFF.

The chain has TRBV23-1 and TRBJ1-6; the D gene is possibly TRBD1 (5 bases). TRBV23-1 is an ORF, with its function uncertain. Trimming shortened V by 1 base and J by 9 bases, and 19 bases separated the two germline ends. The length of the CDR3 is 17 residues. The chain's CDR3 is CASSQYCRDIRSSPLHF. CDR3 DNA sequence: TGCGCCAGCAGTCAATATTGCAGGGATATACGGTCTTCACCCCTCCACTTT.

This clone was seen once. This sequence joins TRBV2 and TRBJ2-2; TRBD2 matches 8 bases. The V gene end was trimmed by 4 bases and the J gene end by 5 bases; junction bases not matched to a gene: 9. This CDR3 spans 16 amino acids. Germline CDR1 reads SNHLY; CDR2 reads FYNNEI. CDR3 nucleotides: TGTGCCAGCAGTGGAGAGGGACTAGAGGGGACCGGGGAGCTGTTTTTT. Its protein product is CASSGEGLEGTGELFF.

The rearrangement uses TRBV29-1 and TRBJ2-1; 11 bases line up with TRBD2. Germline V gives CDR1 SQVTM, CDR2 ANQGSEA. V was pared by 2 bases and J by 9 bases, with 0 bases of the junction left unmatched. The CDR3 has 12 residues. The CDR3 sequence is CSVELAGGEQFF. CDR3 nucleotide sequence: TGCAGCGTTGAACTAGCGGGAGGTGAGCAGTTCTTC.

The chain employs TRBV10-1 and TRBJ1-1; 8 nucleotides align to TRBD1. Germline V gene sequence: CDR1 WNHNN, CDR2 SYGVQD (reference sequence). V lost 2 bases to trimming and J lost 1 base; unmatched junction nucleotides: 12. This CDR3 contains 18 residues. The CDR3 coding sequence is TGCGCCAGCAGTGAGAGGACCACAGGGGGACTTAAGAACACTGAAGCTTTCTTT. This gives the protein CASSERTTGGLKNTEAFF.

Turning to this clone: Sequence at one end of the junction differs from germline and may be a read error. The gene calls are TRBV28 and TRBJ2-1, with 8 bases that match TRBD2. Germline CDR1 reads MDHEN; CDR2 reads SYDVKM. The CDR3 loop spans 15 amino acids. CDR3 amino acids: CASRLEPETSAEQFF. In DNA form, the CDR3 reads TGTGCCAGCCGTTTAGAGCCGGAGACTAGCGCTGAGCAGTTCTTC.

The V and J genes are TRBV18 and TRBJ1-4; D gene unclear. CDR1 and CDR2 (germline): KGHSH, LQKENI. Trimming cost V 5 bases and J 1 base, with 5 bases left between them. The CDR3 runs to 13 residues. The DNA for the CDR3 is TGTGCCAGCTCAGCGGGAACTAATGAAAAACTGTTTTTT. Translation: CASSAGTNEKLFF.